One sample yielded the 21 T cell receptor beta chains listed below, sequenced in a study of radiation and T cells in renal cell carcinoma. As to time point: blood 4 weeks post-SBRT, at nephrectomy. The treatment denotes: 15 Gy SBRT to primary tumor, nephrectomy 4 weeks later. Using immunoSEQ multiplex PCR, the repertoire was profiled, and TCRdb retains in-frame clones only, with some absent. The sample contains under 200,000 clones, 88% of which appear only once. Material: blood, obtained from a patient whose treatment included radiotherapy and nephrectomy. Source of these receptors: a woman aged 45 to 65 with renal cell carcinoma.

The rearrangement uses TRBV5-1 and TRBJ1-2; weak D call: TRBD1 (5 bases). This CDR3 contains 16 residues. V was cut by 0 bases and J by 2 bases, with 14 bases left in between. Germline V CDR1 and CDR2: SGHRS, YFSETQ. The CDR3 here is CASSLEAGNSNYGYTF. Written as DNA, the CDR3 is TGCGCCAGCAGCTTGGAGGCAGGGAATTCGAACTATGGCTACACCTTC.

The V gene is TRBV6-6, the J gene TRBJ2-4; unclear D gene. CDR1 and CDR2 (germline): MNHNY, SVGAGI (reference sequence). The V end lost 2 bases, the J end lost 7 bases, and 15 bases lay between the germline ends. The CDR3 loop spans 15 amino acids. The CDR3 sequence is CASSYGDRARNIQYF. The CDR3 nucleotides read TGTGCCAGCAGTTACGGGGATCGCGCTAGGAACATTCAGTACTTC.

V usage is TRBV10-2 and J usage is TRBJ2-2; 8 bases align to TRBD2. V lost 6 bases and J lost 2; bases outside the gene matches: 5. This CDR3 comprises 15 residues. Looked up from germline, CDR1 is WSHSY and CDR2 is SAAADI. CDR3 sequence (DNA): TGCGCCAGCAGCCCGGGACTAGGCAACACCGGGGAGCTGTTTTTT. This gives the protein CASSPGLGNTGELFF.

The V call is TRBV15, the J call TRBJ2-7; weak D call: TRBD1 (5 bases). Per the germline V gene, CDR1 is LNHNV and CDR2 is YYDKDF (reference sequence). This CDR3 is 16 amino acids long. V was cut by 0 bases and J by 2 bases, with 14 bases left in between. CDR3 amino acids: CATSRDPRQLTYEQYF. CDR3 in DNA: TGTGCCACCAGCAGAGATCCCCGACAGCTAACCTACGAGCAGTACTTC.

The J gene is TRBJ1-1, the V gene TRBV5-1; maybe TRBD1 (6 bases). V shed 4 bases and J shed 8 bases, with 18 bases lying between them. This CDR3 is 14 amino acids long. Germline lookup yields CDR1 SGHRS and CDR2 YFSETQ. The CDR3 sequence: CASSVRGGLREAFF. CDR3 DNA: TGCGCCAGCAGCGTGAGGGGGGGTCTTAGAGAAGCTTTCTTT.

V gene TRBV19 combines with J gene TRBJ2-7; D not resolved. This CDR3 has 18 amino acids. Trimming took off 6 bases at V and 5 bases at J, with 29 bases between the two ends. Per germline, CDR1 LNHDA and CDR2 SQIVND (reference sequence). CDR3 nucleotide sequence: TGTGCCAGTAGCTACGAACTCTCCCGAGACATCCCCCTCGACGAGCAGTACTTC. As protein: CASSYELSRDIPLDEQYF.

The V and J genes are TRBV30 and TRBJ1-3; TRBD1 matches at 7 bases. Germline V gene data show CDR1 as GTSNPN and CDR2 as SVGIG (reference sequence). J gave up 1 base and V 0 bases, and 0 bases lay outside the gene matches. CDR3 size: 14 residues. The CDR3 sequence: CAWSVQGSGNTIYF. CDR3 coding DNA: TGTGCCTGGAGTGTACAGGGGTCTGGAAACACCATATATTTT.

The chain combines TRBV7-9 with TRBJ2-5; possibly TRBD1 or TRBD2 for D (5 bases each). The CDR3 runs 16 residues. V lost 4 bases, J lost 3 bases, and 18 bases lay in between. Germline assignment: CDR1 SEHNR and CDR2 FQNEAQ (reference sequence). CDR3 loop: CASSSSGTRRKETQYF. DNA of the CDR3: TGTGCCAGCAGCTCTTCCGGGACCCGGAGGAAAGAGACCCAGTACTTC.

The chain couples TRBV4-3 to TRBJ2-7, with D possibly matching TRBD2 (5 bases). The ends were cut back, 0 bases at V and 3 bases at J, with 12 bases in the middle. The CDR3 sequence is 15 residues long. In germline, CDR1 is LGHNA, CDR2 YSLEER. The CDR3: CASSQDRQRYYEQYF. DNA for the CDR3: TGCGCCAGCAGCCAAGATAGGCAGCGGTACTACGAGCAGTACTTC.

This clone came up once. The rearrangement links TRBV19 to TRBJ2-7; the match to TRBD1 covers 9 bases. Germline lookup yields CDR1 LNHDA and CDR2 SQIVND (reference sequence). The CDR3 is made up of 15 amino acids. After removal of 3 bases from V and 6 bases from J, the junction contained 9 bases not matched to a gene. In DNA, the CDR3 is TGTGCCAGTAGTATTCCCGGGACAGGGTTCGGCGAGCAGTACTTC. Its protein product is CASSIPGTGFGEQYF. The full variable domain, in which reference TRBV19 and TRBJ2-7 provide the parts outside the CDR3, is DGGITQSPKYLFRKEGQNVTLSCEQNLNHDAMYWYRQDPGQGLRLIYYSQIVNDFQKGDIAEGYSVSREKKESFPLTVTSAQKNPTAFYLCASSIPGTGFGEQYFGPGTRLTVT.

CDR3 residues: CASSPLARSGNTIYF. DNA for the CDR3: TGTGCCAGCTCACCTCTCGCCCGCTCTGGAAACACCATATATTTT. The chain recombines TRBV18 with TRBJ1-3; D gene ambiguous. Trimming stripped 3 bases from V and 0 bases from J, with 9 bases between. The CDR3 runs 15 residues. Germline CDR1 and CDR2: KGHSH and LQKENI.

This clone is a singleton in its sample. This sequence joins TRBV6-5 and TRBJ2-7; no clear D gene. The CDR3 extends over 12 amino acids. Germline V lookup: CDR1 MNHEY, CDR2 SVGAGI. Between the trimmed V and J ends, which lost 5 bases and 3 bases, there was a span of 8 bases. In nucleotides, the CDR3 is TGTGCCAGCAGTACGCTAGACTACGAGCAGTACTTC. This sequence encodes CASSTLDYEQYF.

This clone was observed a single time. This rearrangement joins TRBV18 to TRBJ1-4; D unclear. The CDR3 loop spans 14 amino acids. Germline V gene data show CDR1 as KGHSH and CDR2 as LQKENI. V shed 3 bases and J shed 4 bases, with 9 bases lying between them. The CDR3 sequence: CASSPNKGNEKLFF. As DNA, the CDR3 is TGTGCCAGCTCACCGAATAAGGGTAATGAAAAACTGTTTTTT.

The chain couples TRBV16 to TRBJ2-4; 8 bases map to TRBD1. The germline V gene has CDR1 KGHSY and CDR2 FQNENV. The CDR3 is 15 amino acids. After removal of 5 bases from V and 1 base from J, the junction contained 4 bases not matched to a gene. The CDR3 spells CASSKDRVAKNIQYF. The CDR3, as DNA: TGTGCCAGCAGCAAGGACAGGGTGGCCAAAAACATTCAGTACTTC.

Of note for this clone: One end of the junction is discordant with germline, which a read error may explain. The chain has TRBV5-1 and TRBJ2-5, with a possible D match to TRBD1 (5 bases). This CDR3 region has 13 residues. Germline V CDR1 and CDR2: SGHRS, YFSETQ. The CDR3 region is CASSSQAQGTQYF. The CDR3 DNA follows: TGCGCCAGCAGCTCACAGGCCCAAGGGACCCAGTACTTC.

This chain joins TRBV5-4 and TRBJ1-2; maybe TRBD1 (5 bases). Trimming cost V 3 bases and J 6 bases, with 12 bases left between them. The CDR3 has 13 residues. CDR1 is SGHNT and CDR2 is YYREEE in the germline V gene (reference sequence). CDR3 sequence (DNA): TGTGCCAGCAGCTGGGTGGGGGATCATGGCTACACCTTC. As protein: CASSWVGDHGYTF.

The chain has TRBV18 and TRBJ2-4; 11 bases are shared with TRBD1. J was trimmed by 5 bases and V by 3 bases; bases with no gene match: 3. The CDR3 covers 15 residues. CDR1 and CDR2 (germline): KGHSH, LQKENI. The DNA for the CDR3 is TGTGCCAGCTCACCTGCGGGACAGGGGGAAAACATTCAGTACTTC. Translation: CASSPAGQGENIQYF. The entire variable domain, with the rest obtained from reference TRBV18 and TRBJ2-4, is as follows: NAGVMQNPRHLVRRRGQEARLRCSPMKGHSHVYWYRQLPEEGLKFMVYLQKENIIDESGMPKERFSAEFPKEGPSILRIQQVVRGDSAAYFCASSPAGQGENIQYFGAGTRLSVL.

The rearrangement uses TRBV19 and TRBJ1-6; D uncertain. Trimming shortened V by 1 base and J by 6 bases, and 10 bases separated the two germline ends. This CDR3 has 15 amino acids. CDR1 is LNHDA, CDR2 SQIVND, per germline (reference sequence). This CDR3 is CASSIGQLVNSPLHF. CDR3 bases: TGTGCCAGTAGTATAGGGCAGCTAGTTAATTCACCCCTCCACTTT.

The chain links TRBV7-3 to TRBJ1-1; D is undetermined. V lost 3 bases, J lost 2 bases, and 7 bases lay in between. CDR1 and CDR2 from the germline V gene are SGHTA and FQGTGA. The CDR3 is 13 amino acids. CDR3 DNA: TGTGCCAGCAGCTTTGCAAAAAACACTGAAGCTTTCTTT. It encodes CASSFAKNTEAFF.

This clone was seen once. This chain connects TRBV11-3 to TRBJ2-1; no clear D. Trimming left V 1 base short and J 8 bases short, with 6 bases between. Looked up from germline, CDR1 is SGHNT and CDR2 is YENEEA. This CDR3 is 12 amino acids long. The CDR3 loop is CASSLVPDEQFF. CDR3 sequence (DNA): TGTGCCAGCAGCTTAGTCCCCGATGAGCAGTTCTTC.

The V gene is TRBV7-6, the J gene TRBJ1-1; D is uncertain. V was clipped by 0 bases and J by 7 bases, with 9 bases between them. Germline CDR1 reads SGHVS; CDR2 reads FNYEAQ. The CDR3 has 13 residues. As DNA, the CDR3 is TGTGCCAGCAGCTTAGCCGGGTCTGGTGAAGCTTTCTTT. It is translated as CASSLAGSGEAFF.